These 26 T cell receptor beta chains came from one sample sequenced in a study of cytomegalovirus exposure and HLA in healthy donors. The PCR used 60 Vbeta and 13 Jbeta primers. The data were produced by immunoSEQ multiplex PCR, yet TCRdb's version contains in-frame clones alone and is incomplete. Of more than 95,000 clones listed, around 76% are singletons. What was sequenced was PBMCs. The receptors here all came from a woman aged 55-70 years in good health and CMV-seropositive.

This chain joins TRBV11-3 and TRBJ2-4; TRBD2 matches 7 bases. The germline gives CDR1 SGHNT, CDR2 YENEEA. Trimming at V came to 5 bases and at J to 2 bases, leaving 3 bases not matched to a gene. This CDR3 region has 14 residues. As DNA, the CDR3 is TGTGCCAGCAGCCCGGGGGGAACCAAAAACATTCAGTACTTC. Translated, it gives CASSPGGTKNIQYF.

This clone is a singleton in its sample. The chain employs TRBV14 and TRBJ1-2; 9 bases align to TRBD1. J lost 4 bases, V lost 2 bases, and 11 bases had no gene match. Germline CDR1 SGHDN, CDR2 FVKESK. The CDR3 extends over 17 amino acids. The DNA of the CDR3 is TGTGCCAGCAGCCAACGAAGGACAGGGGACCCGTCCTATGGCTACACCTTC. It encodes CASSQRRTGDPSYGYTF.

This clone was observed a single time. Here the CDR3 DNA reads TGTGCCAGCAGTGAACAACGGGGCAATGAGCAGTTCTTC. Residues: CASSEQRGNEQFF. This chain uses TRBV6-4 with TRBJ2-1; D possibly corresponds to TRBD2 (5 bases). The CDR3 has 13 amino acids. Germline assignment: CDR1 MRHNA and CDR2 SNTAGT. Trimming removed 3 bases from V and 6 bases from J, with 9 bases in between.

In DNA form, the CDR3 reads TGTGCCAGCAACCCCCGACAGGGTTCGGACACCATATATTTT. Amino acids: CASNPRQGSDTIYF. The genes are TRBV7-2 and TRBJ1-3, with 7 bases matching TRBD1. Germline trimming cut 7 bases from V and 8 bases from J; bases unmatched to any gene: 11. The CDR3 covers 14 residues. CDR1 and CDR2 from the germline V gene are SGHTA and FQGNSA.

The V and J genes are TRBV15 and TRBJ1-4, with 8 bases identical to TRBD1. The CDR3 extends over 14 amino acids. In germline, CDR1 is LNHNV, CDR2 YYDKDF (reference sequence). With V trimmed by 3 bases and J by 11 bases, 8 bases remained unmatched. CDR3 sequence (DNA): TGTGCCACCAGCAGCGGGACAGGCGGCTTTAAACTGTTTTTT. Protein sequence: CATSSGTGGFKLFF.

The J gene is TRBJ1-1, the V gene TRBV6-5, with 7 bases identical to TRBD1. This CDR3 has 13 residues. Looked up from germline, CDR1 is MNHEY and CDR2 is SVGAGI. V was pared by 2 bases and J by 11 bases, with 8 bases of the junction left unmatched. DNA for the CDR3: TGTGCCAGCAGTTACCAACGACAGGGCGACGCTTTCTTT. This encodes CASSYQRQGDAFF.

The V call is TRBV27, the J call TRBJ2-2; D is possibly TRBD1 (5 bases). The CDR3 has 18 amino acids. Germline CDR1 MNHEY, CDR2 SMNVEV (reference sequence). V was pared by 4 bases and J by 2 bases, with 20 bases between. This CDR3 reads CASSSTAIGALNTGELFF. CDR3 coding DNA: TGTGCCAGCAGTTCAACCGCCATTGGGGCCTTAAACACCGGGGAGCTGTTTTTT.

CDR3 DNA sequence: TGTGCCAGCAGCTTGACGGGAGGGCTAGATGAGCAGTTCTTC. Its protein is CASSLTGGLDEQFF. This chain connects TRBV7-9 to TRBJ2-1, with 8 bases that match TRBD2. The length of the CDR3 is 14 residues. The V segment lost 3 bases and the J segment 8 bases; nucleotides outside the gene matches: 6. CDR1 is SEHNR, CDR2 FQNEAQ, per germline (reference sequence).

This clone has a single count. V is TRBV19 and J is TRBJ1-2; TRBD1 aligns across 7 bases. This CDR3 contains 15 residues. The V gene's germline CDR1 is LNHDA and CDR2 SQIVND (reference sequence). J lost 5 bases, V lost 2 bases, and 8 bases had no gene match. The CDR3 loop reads CASSIFDREGYGYTF. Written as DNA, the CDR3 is TGTGCCAGTAGTATATTTGACAGGGAAGGATATGGCTACACCTTC.

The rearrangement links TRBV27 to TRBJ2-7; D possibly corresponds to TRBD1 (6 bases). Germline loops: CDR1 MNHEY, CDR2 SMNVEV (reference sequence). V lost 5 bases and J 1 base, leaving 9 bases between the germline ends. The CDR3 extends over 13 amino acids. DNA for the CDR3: TGTGCCAGCAGTCCCACAGGGTCCTACGAGCAGTACTTC. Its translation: CASSPTGSYEQYF.

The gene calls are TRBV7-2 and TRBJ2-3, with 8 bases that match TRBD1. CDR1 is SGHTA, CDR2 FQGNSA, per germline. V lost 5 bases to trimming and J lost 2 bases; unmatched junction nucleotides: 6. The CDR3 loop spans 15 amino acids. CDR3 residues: CASSGQGMDTDTQYF. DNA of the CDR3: TGTGCCAGCAGCGGACAGGGTATGGACACAGATACGCAGTATTTT.

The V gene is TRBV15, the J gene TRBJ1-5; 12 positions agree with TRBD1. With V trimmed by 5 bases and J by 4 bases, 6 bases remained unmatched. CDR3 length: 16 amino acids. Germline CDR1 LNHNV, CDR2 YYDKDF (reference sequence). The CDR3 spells CATSWGDRGLNQPQHF. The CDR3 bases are TGTGCCACCAGCTGGGGGGACAGGGGGCTGAATCAGCCCCAGCATTTT.

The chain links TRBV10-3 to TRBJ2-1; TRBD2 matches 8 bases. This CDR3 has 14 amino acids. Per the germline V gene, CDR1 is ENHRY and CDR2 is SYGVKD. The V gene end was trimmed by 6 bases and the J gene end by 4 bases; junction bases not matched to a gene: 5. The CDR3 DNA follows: TGTGCCATCAGGGCTAGCGGGCCTTACAATGAGCAGTTCTTC. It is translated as CAIRASGPYNEQFF.

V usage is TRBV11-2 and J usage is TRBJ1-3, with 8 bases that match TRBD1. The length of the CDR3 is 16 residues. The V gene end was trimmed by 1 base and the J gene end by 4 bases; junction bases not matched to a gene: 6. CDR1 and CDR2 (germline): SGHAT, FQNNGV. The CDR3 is CASSLGLRGRGNTIYF. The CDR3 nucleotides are TGTGCCAGCAGCTTAGGTCTCAGGGGGCGCGGAAACACCATATATTTT.

The CDR3 DNA reads TGCAGCGTTGCCCCGAGCGGGAGGGAGGGGAATGAGCAGTTCTTC. Residues: CSVAPSGREGNEQFF. The rearrangement uses TRBV29-1 and TRBJ2-1; 10 nucleotides agree with TRBD2. Losses at the gene ends were 4 bases for V and 7 bases for J; bases not matched to a gene: 10. CDR3 length equals 15 residues. Germline-derived CDR1 and CDR2 are SQVTM and ANQGSEA.

CDR3 DNA sequence: TGTGCCAGCTCACCGCTACCTTTACGGACAGGGAACACTGAAGCTTTCTTT. Its protein is CASSPLPLRTGNTEAFF. The chain links TRBV18 to TRBJ1-1, with 7 positions matching TRBD1. CDR3 size: 17 residues. V was clipped by 3 bases and J by 1 base; unmatched bases: 11. Germline V gene lookup returns CDR1 KGHSH and CDR2 LQKENI.

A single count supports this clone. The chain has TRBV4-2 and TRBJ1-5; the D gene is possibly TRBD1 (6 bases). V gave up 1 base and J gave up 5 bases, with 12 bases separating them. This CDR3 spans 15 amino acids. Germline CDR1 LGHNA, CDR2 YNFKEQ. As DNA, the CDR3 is TGTGCCAGCAGCCAAGGGGGGGGCAGTCATCAGCCCCAGCATTTT. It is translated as CASSQGGGSHQPQHF.

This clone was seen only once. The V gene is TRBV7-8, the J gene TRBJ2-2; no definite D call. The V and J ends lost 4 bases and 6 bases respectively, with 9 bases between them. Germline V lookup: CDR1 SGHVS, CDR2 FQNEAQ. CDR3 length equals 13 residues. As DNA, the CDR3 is TGTGCCAGCAGCTGGAGTAGCCCCGGGGAGCTGTTTTTT. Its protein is CASSWSSPGELFF.

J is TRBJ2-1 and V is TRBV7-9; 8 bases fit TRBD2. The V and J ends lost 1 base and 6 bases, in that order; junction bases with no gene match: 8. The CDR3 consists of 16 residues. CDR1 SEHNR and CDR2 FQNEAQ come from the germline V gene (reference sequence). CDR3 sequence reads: CASSLGLGLGVNEQFF. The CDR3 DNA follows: TGTGCCAGCAGCTTAGGTCTGGGACTAGGGGTCAATGAGCAGTTCTTC.

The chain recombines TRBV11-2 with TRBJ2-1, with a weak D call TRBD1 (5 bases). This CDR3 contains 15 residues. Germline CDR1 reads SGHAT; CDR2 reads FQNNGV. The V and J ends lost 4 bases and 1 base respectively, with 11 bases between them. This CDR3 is CASSSPQGSYNEQFF. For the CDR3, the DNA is TGTGCCAGCAGCTCCCCCCAGGGATCCTACAATGAGCAGTTCTTC. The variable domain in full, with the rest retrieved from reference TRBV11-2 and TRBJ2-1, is EAGVAQSPRYKIIEKRQSVAFWCNPISGHATLYWYQQILGQGPKLLIQFQNNGVVDDSQLPKDRFSAERLKGVDSTLKIQPAKLEDSAVYLCASSSPQGSYNEQFFGPGTRLTVL.

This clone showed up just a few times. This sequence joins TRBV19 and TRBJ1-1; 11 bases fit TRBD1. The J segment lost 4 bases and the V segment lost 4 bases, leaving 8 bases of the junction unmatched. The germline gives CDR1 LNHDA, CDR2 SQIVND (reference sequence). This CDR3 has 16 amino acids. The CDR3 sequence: CASSTRDRGRGTEAFF. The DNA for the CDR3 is TGTGCCAGTAGTACCCGGGACAGGGGGAGAGGCACTGAAGCTTTCTTT.

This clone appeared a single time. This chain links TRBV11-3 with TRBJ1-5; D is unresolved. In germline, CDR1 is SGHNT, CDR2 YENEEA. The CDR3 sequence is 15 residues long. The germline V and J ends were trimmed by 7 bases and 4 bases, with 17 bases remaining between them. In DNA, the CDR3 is TGTGCCAGCACCCTGGTACGGGGAGGAAATCAGCCCCAGCATTTT. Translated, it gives CASTLVRGGNQPQHF.

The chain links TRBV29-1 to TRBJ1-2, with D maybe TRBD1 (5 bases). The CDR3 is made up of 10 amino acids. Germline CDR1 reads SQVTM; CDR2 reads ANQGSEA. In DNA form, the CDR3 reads TGCGGGGCAGCGTATACTGGCTACACCTTC. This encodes CGAAYTGYTF.

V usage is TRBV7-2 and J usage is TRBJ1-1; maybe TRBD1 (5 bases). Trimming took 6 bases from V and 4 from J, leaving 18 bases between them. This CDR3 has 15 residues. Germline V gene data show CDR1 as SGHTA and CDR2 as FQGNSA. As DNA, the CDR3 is TGTGCCAGCAGTTTTAGGGGCGCCGGGTCCACTGAAGCTTTCTTT. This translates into CASSFRGAGSTEAFF.

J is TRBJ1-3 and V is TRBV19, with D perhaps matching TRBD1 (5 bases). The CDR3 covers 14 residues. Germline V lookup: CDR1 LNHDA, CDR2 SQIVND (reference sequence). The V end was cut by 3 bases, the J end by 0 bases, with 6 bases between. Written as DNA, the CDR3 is TGTGCCAGTAGTATCGACAGCTCTGGAAACACCATATATTTT. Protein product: CASSIDSSGNTIYF.

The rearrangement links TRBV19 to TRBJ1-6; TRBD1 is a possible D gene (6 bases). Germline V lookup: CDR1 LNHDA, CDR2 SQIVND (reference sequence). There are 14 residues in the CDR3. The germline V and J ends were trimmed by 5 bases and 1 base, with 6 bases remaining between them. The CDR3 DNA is TGTGCCAGTAGTGACAGGTCCTATAATTCACCCCTCCACTTT. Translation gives CASSDRSYNSPLHF.